The entry below describes one TCR beta chain. The data were taken from a study of shared clonotypes between healthy human individuals. Looked up from germline, CDR1 is MGHDK and CDR2 is SYGVNS. The CDR3 is 16 amino acids. V was trimmed by 3 bases and J by 9 bases, leaving 24 bases between them. Method: immunoSEQ multiplex PCR; TCRdb's copy keeps in-frame clones and lacks some. The repertoire holds 2,100,000 or so clones, approximately 96% seen once, with about 0.13% in the top ten. This chain joins TRBV25-1 and TRBJ2-7, with a possible D match to TRBD1 (7 bases). The receptor was derived from a young man in good health. Sequencing used naive CD4+ T cells sorted from blood. Described subset: CD45RA+ positively selected. This chain's CDR3 is CASSDPRRAGGSGQYF. The CDR3 DNA reads TGTGCCAGCAGTGACCCAAGGAGGGCAGGGGGATCGGGGCAGTACTTC.